A few counts support the clone carrying this TCR beta chain. Trimming removed 6 bases at V and 2 bases at J, with 10 bases between. CDR1 and CDR2 from the germline V gene are SGHDN and FVKESK. The CDR3 has 13 amino acids. The second PCR ran about 6 to 12 cycles with a sample-barcoded 5' primer and J-beta primers. TCRdb fed the 5' RACE reads into MiXCR, producing one record per CDR3 protein. The table lists about 620,000 distinct CDR3 sequences, around 21% of them singletons. The data stem from a study of blood T cells in healthy people across ages. The chain couples TRBV14 to TRBJ1-1, with no clear D. The clonotype comes from a man aged 65 to 85 in good health. The specimen sequenced was blood. The CDR3 loop reads CASSPGFNTEAFF. CDR3 DNA sequence: TGTGCCAGCAGTCCGGGGTTCAACACTGAAGCTTTCTTT.